Sequencing of this TCR beta chain was carried out in a study of T cells after posttransplantation cyclophosphamide. General study findings and limits: Tissue-infiltrating T cells from skin or gut overlapped little with blood T cells.

This clone was seen many times. Its specificity is unknown. The protocol was immunoSEQ multiplex PCR, while the TCRdb copy is restricted to in-frame clones and leaves out a portion. The repertoire shows more than 40,000 clones, none seen only once; the top ten take about 2%. The germline CDR1 and CDR2 sequences are SEHNR and FQNEAQ (reference sequence). V was shortened by 2 bases and J by 4 bases, with 6 bases between the two germline ends. This CDR3 comprises 13 residues. This sequence was found in a man between 35 and 55 years old in good health, CMV-negative, and a related stem cell transplant donor. The chain carries TRBV7-9 and TRBJ2-1; D unclear. The sequencing sample was made of PBMCs. The CDR3 coding sequence is TGTGCCAGCAGCTTAAACAGTTACAATGAGCAGTTCTTC. Translation gives CASSLNSYNEQFF. The variable domain in full, with the rest retrieved from reference TRBV7-9 and TRBJ2-1, is DTGVSQNPRHKITKRGQNVTFRCDPISEHNRLYWYRQTLGQGPEFLTYFQNEAQLEKSRLLSDRFSAERPKGSFSTLEIQRTEQGDSAMYLCASSLNSYNEQFFGPGTRLTVL.